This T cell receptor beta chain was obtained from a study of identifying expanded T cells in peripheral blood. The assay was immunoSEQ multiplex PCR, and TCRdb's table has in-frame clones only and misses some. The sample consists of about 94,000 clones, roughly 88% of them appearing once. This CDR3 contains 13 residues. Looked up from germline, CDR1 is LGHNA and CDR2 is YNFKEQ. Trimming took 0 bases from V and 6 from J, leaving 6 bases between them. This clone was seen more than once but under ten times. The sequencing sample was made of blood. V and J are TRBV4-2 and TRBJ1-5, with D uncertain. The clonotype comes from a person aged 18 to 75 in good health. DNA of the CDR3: TGTGCCAGCAGCCAAGAGAGGTTTCAGCCCCAGCATTTT. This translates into CASSQERFQPQHF.